The clone carrying this TCR beta chain was seen ten or more times. Uncontrolled infection, other autoimmune disease, pregnancy or lactation led to exclusion. The sample originates from a study of T cells in Graves' hyperthyroidism and ophthalmopathy. Researchers amplified the TCR beta CDR3 regions from RNA transcripts. With the HTBI primer set, the TCR CDR3 went through a first round of RT-PCR. TCRdb itself ran the multiplex PCR reads through MiXCR, one entry per CDR3 protein. Of 700,000 to 950,000 distinct CDR3 sequences listed, under 45% are singletons. The specimen was blood. This sequence was found in a middle-aged woman with Graves' hyperthyroidism.

The CDR3 here is CASSPPGHTYEQYF. CDR3 sequence (DNA): TGTGCCAGCAGCCCCCCCGGGCATACCTACGAGCAGTACTTC. The gene calls are TRBV7-9 and TRBJ2-7; D is unresolved. The CDR3 has 14 amino acids. CDR1 SEHNR and CDR2 FQNEAQ come from the germline V gene (reference sequence). V was cut by 5 bases and J by 2 bases, with 13 bases left in between.